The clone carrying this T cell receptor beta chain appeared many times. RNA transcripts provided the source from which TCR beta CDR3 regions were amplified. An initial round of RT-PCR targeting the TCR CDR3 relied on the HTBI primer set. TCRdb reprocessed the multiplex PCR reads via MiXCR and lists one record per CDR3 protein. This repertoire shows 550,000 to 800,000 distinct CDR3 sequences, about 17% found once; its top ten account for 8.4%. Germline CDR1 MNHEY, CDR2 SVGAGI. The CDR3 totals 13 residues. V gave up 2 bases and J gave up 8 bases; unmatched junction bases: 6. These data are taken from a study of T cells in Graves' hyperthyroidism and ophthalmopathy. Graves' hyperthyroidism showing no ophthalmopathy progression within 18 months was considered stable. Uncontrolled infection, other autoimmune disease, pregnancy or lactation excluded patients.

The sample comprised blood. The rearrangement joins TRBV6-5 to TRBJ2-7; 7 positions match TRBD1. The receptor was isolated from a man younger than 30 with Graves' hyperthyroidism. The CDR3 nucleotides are TGTGCCAGCAGTTACAGACAGGGAGTGAAGCAGTACTTC. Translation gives CASSYRQGVKQYF.